This entry concerns a single TCR beta chain. Generated by immunoSEQ multiplex PCR, the TCRdb table keeps only in-frame clones and is missing some. The table has about 40,000 clones, 93% seen once; the top ten hold roughly 8.7%. CDR1 LNHDA and CDR2 SQIVND come from the germline V gene (reference sequence). V was pared by 1 base and J by 5 bases, with 11 bases between. There are 14 residues in the CDR3. This sample was taken from a study of T cell changes during pregnancy in multiple sclerosis. The sequence was obtained from a female donor with multiple sclerosis, enrolled in a pregnancy study. Sequenced material: CD8+ T cells from peripheral blood mononuclear cells, taken in the third trimester of pregnancy. The chain has TRBV19 and TRBJ1-1; a possible D gene is TRBD1 (6 bases). CDR3 sequence: CASSIAPQGTEAFF. The CDR3 DNA is TGTGCCAGTAGTATAGCCCCTCAGGGGACTGAAGCTTTCTTT.